This is a list of T cell receptor beta chains from one sample in a study of T cells in Graves' hyperthyroidism and ophthalmopathy. TCRdb redid the calling of the multiplex PCR reads with MiXCR, one entry per CDR3 protein. The profile shows around 450,000 distinct CDR3 sequences, around 14% of them singletons. Sequenced: blood. The source of these receptors is a woman aged 18-29 years with Graves' hyperthyroidism. The CDR3 runs from the conserved cysteine through the conserved F or W. The order of the fields is D gene, J gene, clone size, V gene, CDR3 protein, CDR3 DNA. The D gene is left open where the match is weak. The size of a clone is reported for some rows only, either as once, few or many, or as a class for expanded clones.

>.|TRBJ1-1|many|TRBV29-1
CSVARGNTEAFF
TGCAGCGTTGCTAGAGGGAACACTGAAGCTTTCTTT
>.|TRBJ2-1|many|TRBV30
CGGGDSSYNEQFF
TGTGGAGGGGGGGATAGCTCCTACAATGAGCAGTTCTTC
>.|TRBJ2-7|many|TRBV6-1
CATSLAAGLSYEQYF
TGTGCCACCAGTCTCGCCGCAGGCCTTTCCTACGAGCAGTACTTC
>.|TRBJ1-1|many|TRBV6-5
CASSYFRKMNTEAFF
TGTGCCAGCAGTTACTTCAGGAAGATGAACACTGAAGCTTTCTTT
>.|TRBJ1-2|.|TRBV20-1
CSAPFAGTHYGYTF
TGCAGTGCTCCTTTCGCCGGGACCCACTATGGCTACACCTTC
>TRBD2|TRBJ2-1|many|TRBV20-1
CSAITGGAYNEQFF
TGCAGTGCTATTACGGGAGGGGCTTACAATGAGCAGTTCTTC
>.|TRBJ2-1|.|TRBV28
CASSFGAAPSGFF
TGTGCCAGCAGTTTCGGGGCGGCTCCAAGCGGCTTCTTC
>TRBD1|TRBJ2-5|few|TRBV10-3
CAISDNLGQGIQETQYF
TGTGCCATCAGTGACAACTTGGGACAGGGAATCCAAGAGACCCAGTACTTC
>.|TRBJ2-3|many|TRBV18
CASSPREPLTDTQYF
TGTGCCAGCTCACCCAGAGAGCCTCTCACAGATACGCAGTATTTT
>TRBD2|TRBJ2-1|many|TRBV20-1
CSVGGGSSYNEQFF
TGCAGTGTTGGGGGAGGGAGCTCCTACAATGAGCAGTTCTTC
>TRBD1|TRBJ2-7|many|TRBV12-3/TRBV12-4
CASSPGTGADEQYF
TGTGCCAGCAGTCCCGGGACAGGGGCTGACGAGCAGTACTTC
>.|TRBJ2-5|few|TRBV7-9
CASSLGASSQETQYF
TGTGCCAGCAGCTTAGGAGCTAGCTCTCAAGAGACCCAGTACTTC
>TRBD2|TRBJ2-5|.|TRBV20-1
CSAPLGLAGKTQYF
TGCAGTGCCCCCCTGGGACTAGCGGGAAAGACCCAGTACTTC
>TRBD2|TRBJ2-7|many|TRBV6-1
CASRNRDYSYEQYF
TGTGCCAGCAGGAACCGGGACTACTCCTACGAGCAGTACTTC
>TRBD2|TRBJ2-1|.|TRBV5-1
CASSLTVAGTPYNEQFF
TGCGCCAGCAGCTTGACCGTAGCGGGAACCCCCTACAATGAGCAGTTCTTC
>TRBD2|TRBJ2-1|many|TRBV7-3
CASSLPAGGYNEQFF
TGTGCCAGCAGCTTACCGGCGGGAGGGTACAATGAGCAGTTCTTC
>TRBD2|TRBJ2-3|many|TRBV12-3/TRBV12-4
CASSLLAGGEDTQYF
TGTGCCAGCAGCCTCCTAGCGGGAGGGGAAGATACGCAGTATTTT
>TRBD2|TRBJ2-7|.|TRBV28
CASRGTGTSAYEQYF
TGTGCCAGCAGGGGGACCGGGACTAGCGCATACGAGCAGTACTTC
>TRBD2|TRBJ2-3|few|TRBV29-1
CSVEDLAGDYTDTQYF
TGCAGCGTTGAAGATTTAGCGGGAGATTACACAGATACGCAGTATTTT
>TRBD1|TRBJ2-3|many|TRBV20-1
CSAFSDDRGGPADTQYF
TGCAGTGCTTTCTCAGACGACAGGGGGGGGCCGGCAGATACGCAGTATTTT
>TRBD2|TRBJ2-7|many|TRBV5-1
CASRGTSASYEQYF
TGCGCCAGCAGAGGGACTAGCGCTTCCTACGAGCAGTACTTC
>TRBD2|TRBJ2-3|many|TRBV12-3/TRBV12-4
CASTFDLAGGRTDTQYF
TGTGCCAGCACCTTTGACTTAGCGGGGGGACGCACAGATACGCAGTATTTT
>TRBD1|TRBJ2-3|few|TRBV5-1
CASSLGGQGSTDTQYF
TGCGCCAGCAGCTTGGGGGGACAGGGGAGCACAGATACGCAGTATTTT
>.|TRBJ1-6|many|TRBV7-6
CASSFTDGKNSPLHF
TGTGCCAGCAGCTTTACGGACGGTAAAAATTCACCCCTCCACTTT
>TRBD1|TRBJ2-1|many|TRBV5-1
CASRLQGVHEQFF
TGCGCCAGCAGACTACAGGGGGTCCACGAGCAGTTCTTC
>.|TRBJ1-3|few|TRBV6-5
CASSYSRGWQGNTIYF
TGTGCCAGCAGTTACTCTAGGGGTTGGCAAGGAAACACCATATATTTT
>TRBD2|TRBJ2-2|many|TRBV6-5
CASSYSWSGTGTGELFF
TGTGCCAGCAGTTACTCCTGGAGCGGGACGGGGACCGGGGAGCTGTTTTTT
>.|TRBJ2-2|many|TRBV20-1
CSASRPSRAGELFF
TGCAGTGCTAGCCGCCCAAGTAGGGCTGGGGAGCTGTTTTTT
>.|TRBJ1-2|many|TRBV27
CASSSVKGGYTF
TGTGCCAGCAGTTCCGTGAAGGGCGGCTACACCTTC
>.|TRBJ1-2|.|TRBV19
CASWGRGYTF
TGTGCCAGTTGGGGAAGAGGGTACACCTTC
>.|TRBJ2-7|many|TRBV10-3
CAISRGASESYEQYF
TGTGCCATCAGCCGCGGGGCTAGCGAGAGCTACGAGCAGTACTTC
>TRBD1|TRBJ1-4|many|TRBV2
CASRAMTGRDEKLFF
TGTGCCAGCAGAGCCATGACAGGGAGGGATGAAAAACTGTTTTTT
>TRBD1|TRBJ1-3|few|TRBV19
CASTLQGALGNTIYF
TGTGCCAGCACGTTGCAGGGGGCCTTGGGAAACACCATATATTTT
>TRBD1|TRBJ1-1|few|TRBV19
CASRTGITEAFF
TGTGCCAGTAGGACAGGGATCACTGAAGCTTTCTTT
>.|TRBJ2-1|.|TRBV4-1
CASSQGLSSYNEQFF
TGCGCCAGCAGCCAGGGTCTTAGCTCCTACAATGAGCAGTTCTTC
>.|TRBJ2-1|.|TRBV24-1
CATSDTQNEAYNEQFF
TGTGCCACCAGTGATACCCAGAACGAGGCCTACAATGAGCAGTTCTTC
>.|TRBJ1-1|many|TRBV15
CATSRVPNTEAFF
TGTGCCACCAGCAGAGTCCCGAACACTGAAGCTTTCTTT
>TRBD2|TRBJ2-7|many|TRBV7-8
CASSLGTSGRQWEQYF
TGTGCCAGCAGCTTAGGAACTAGCGGGAGGCAATGGGAGCAGTACTTC
>TRBD1|TRBJ2-1|many|TRBV28
CASSLSGTGVRPEQFF
TGTGCCAGCAGTTTAAGTGGGACAGGGGTCCGGCCTGAGCAGTTCTTC
>TRBD1|TRBJ1-4|many|TRBV6-1
CASSPVTGGREKLFF
TGTGCCAGCAGCCCCGTAACAGGGGGCAGAGAAAAACTGTTTTTT
>TRBD2|TRBJ2-3|many|TRBV7-9
CASSLAKIGLAGVTDTQYF
TGTGCCAGCAGCTTAGCGAAGATCGGACTAGCGGGGGTCACAGATACGCAGTATTTT
>.|TRBJ1-6|.|TRBV27
CASGGGASDTTNSPLHF
TGTGCCAGCGGGGGAGGGGCGTCGGACACCACTAATTCACCCCTCCACTTT
>.|TRBJ1-1|many|TRBV5-1
CASSLDSLNTEAFF
TGTGCCAGCAGCTTAGACAGCTTGAACACTGAAGCTTTCTTT
>TRBD2|TRBJ2-1|many|TRBV4-2
CASSQMGLAGDNEQFF
TGCGCCAGCAGCCAAATGGGACTAGCGGGAGACAATGAGCAGTTCTTC
>.|TRBJ2-1|few|TRBV7-6
CASSLYPPRGWNEQFF
TGTGCCAGCAGCTTATATCCTCCGCGGGGTTGGAATGAGCAGTTCTTC
>.|TRBJ2-1|few|TRBV6-1
CASRALKGSSYNEQFF
TGTGCCAGCAGGGCATTGAAGGGGAGCTCCTACAATGAGCAGTTCTTC
>.|TRBJ2-3|many|TRBV12-3/TRBV12-4
CASSLVAETDTQYF
TGTGCCAGCAGTTTAGTAGCCGAAACAGATACGCAGTATTTT
>.|TRBJ1-5|.|TRBV5-5
CASSSDSDLGQPQHF
TGTGCCAGCAGCTCCGACTCCGACTTAGGGCAGCCCCAGCATTTT
>.|TRBJ2-7|few|TRBV9
CASSPGGGTNGEQYF
TGTGCCAGCAGCCCCGGTGGTGGGACGAACGGCGAGCAGTACTTC
>.|TRBJ1-4|many|TRBV3-1
CASSHGAVRGNEKLFF
TGTGCCAGCAGCCATGGGGCAGTTCGGGGTAATGAAAAACTGTTTTTT
>.|TRBJ2-7|many|TRBV6-2/TRBV6-3
CASSYPADEQYF
TGTGCCAGCAGTTACCCGGCGGACGAGCAGTACTTC
>.|TRBJ2-7|many|TRBV11-3
CASSSIGAEQYF
TGTGCCAGCAGTTCCATAGGGGCCGAGCAGTACTTC
>TRBD1|TRBJ1-3|.|TRBV4-1
CASSQASHLLLPGTGRSSGNTIYF
TGCGCCAGCAGCCAAGCCTCTCATCTCCTCCTTCCCGGGACAGGGAGGAGCTCTGGAAACACCATATATTTT
>.|TRBJ2-4|few|TRBV19
CASSPGTLLAKNIQYF
TGTGCCAGTAGTCCTGGGACACTTCTAGCCAAAAACATTCAGTACTTC
>TRBD1|TRBJ2-1|.|TRBV29-1
CSVQGQDNEQFF
TGCAGCGTTCAGGGACAGGACAATGAGCAGTTCTTC
>TRBD1|TRBJ2-5|many|TRBV28
CASSSRLDRGETQYF
TGTGCCAGCAGTTCCCGACTCGACAGGGGGGAGACCCAGTACTTC
>TRBD2|TRBJ2-3|many|TRBV6-5
CASSYYGTSGTDTQYF
TGTGCCAGCAGTTACTACGGGACTAGCGGCACAGATACGCAGTATTTT